Below, 30 T cell receptor beta chains from the same sample are listed, as sequenced in a study of shared clonotypes between healthy human individuals (dated by TCRdb to the early 2020s). Library method: the immunoSEQ multiplex PCR assay. TCRdb limited this immuneACCESS table to in-frame rearrangements with V and J called. A share of clones is missing; checked studies link under half to unresolved V genes, and the rest is unexplained. Counted in this sample were fewer than 1.6 million clones; around 98.5% of them appeared once. The top ten clonotypes cover about 0.4% of the sample. The sequenced material came from naive CD4+ T cells sorted from blood. Taken with the paper, the label for cell subset or site translates to: CD45RA+ positively selected. These TCRs come from a man under 40 in good health.

The V and J genes are TRBV19 and TRBJ1-5; D ambiguous. Germline values: CDR1 LNHDA, CDR2 SQIVND (reference sequence). Between the trimmed V and J ends, which lost 6 bases and 6 bases, there was a span of 18 bases. This CDR3 region has 15 residues. In DNA form, the CDR3 reads TGTGCCAGTAGGGAATCCTCAGGATGGGGTCAGCCCCAGCATTTT. This sequence encodes CASRESSGWGQPQHF.

V and J are TRBV4-1 and TRBJ2-2, with 7 bases aligning to TRBD1. The CDR3 runs to 14 residues. Germline assignment: CDR1 MGHRA and CDR2 YSYEKL. V dropped 4 bases and J dropped 6; count of bases not matched to a gene: 5. For the CDR3, the DNA is TGCGCCAGCAGCCGGGACAGTCCCCCCGGGGAGCTGTTTTTT. Translation: CASSRDSPPGELFF.

The chain combines TRBV11-2 with TRBJ2-1; 9 bases line up with TRBD2. The trim removed 5 bases at V and 1 base at J, leaving 6 bases unmatched. The CDR3 covers 16 residues. Germline V gene sequence: CDR1 SGHAT, CDR2 FQNNGV. The CDR3 DNA follows: TGTGCCAGCAGCGTGACTAGCGGCCATTCCTACAATGAGCAGTTCTTC. Protein sequence: CASSVTSGHSYNEQFF.

The chain combines TRBV13 with TRBJ2-1; no definite D call. V shed 2 bases and J shed 6 bases, with 8 bases lying between them. This CDR3 comprises 13 residues. CDR1 and CDR2 from the germline V gene are PRHDT and FYEKMQ (reference sequence). The CDR3 coding sequence is TGTGCCAGCAGCTTACGACCCAGCAATGAGCAGTTCTTC. It codes for CASSLRPSNEQFF. The variable domain in full, completed from reference TRBV13 and TRBJ2-1, reads AAGVIQSPRHLIKEKRETATLKCYPIPRHDTVYWYQQGPGQDPQFLISFYEKMQSDKGSIPDRFSAQQFSDYHSELNMSSLELGDSALYFCASSLRPSNEQFFGPGTRLTVL.

The V and J genes are TRBV28 and TRBJ2-2, with D possibly called TRBD1 or TRBD2 (5 bases each). V was cut by 7 bases and J by 4 bases, with 19 bases left in between. The germline V gene has CDR1 MDHEN and CDR2 SYDVKM. The CDR3 is 16 residues long. The CDR3 protein is CASTSHGALATGELFF. CDR3 bases: TGTGCCAGCACCTCCCACGGGGCGTTAGCCACCGGGGAGCTGTTTTTT.

The V and J genes are TRBV7-2 and TRBJ1-2; D gene ambiguous. Germline V gene data show CDR1 as SGHTA and CDR2 as FQGNSA. Trimming shortened V by 8 bases and J by 8 bases, and 9 bases separated the two germline ends. This CDR3 is built from 10 residues. CDR3: CASGEEGYTF. CDR3 in DNA: TGTGCCAGCGGCGAGGAGGGCTACACCTTC. Together with reference TRBV7-2 and TRBJ1-2, the CDR3 gives the full variable domain: GAGVSQSPSNKVTEKGKDVELRCDPISGHTALYWYRQSLGQGLEFLIYFQGNSAPDKSGLPSDRFSAERTGGSVSTLTIQRTQQEDSAVYLCASGEEGYTFGSGTRLTVV.

The chain recombines TRBV9 with TRBJ1-1; tentative D call: TRBD1 (6 bases). Trimming removed 0 bases from V and 4 bases from J, with 13 bases in between. There are 15 residues in the CDR3. Germline CDR1 reads SGDLS; CDR2 reads YYNGEE. CDR3 residues: CASSVAEGVGTEAFF. The CDR3 region has the DNA TGTGCCAGCAGCGTAGCTGAGGGGGTCGGCACTGAAGCTTTCTTT.

The chain joins TRBV14 to TRBJ1-2; possible D gene TRBD1, 6 bases. There are 15 residues in the CDR3. Germline V lookup: CDR1 SGHDN, CDR2 FVKESK. V lost 2 bases and J 8 bases, leaving 18 bases between the germline ends. CDR3 residues: CASSQPWGPFRGYTF. Here the CDR3 DNA reads TGTGCCAGCAGCCAACCTTGGGGGCCGTTCCGCGGCTACACCTTC. The full variable domain, completed using reference TRBV14 and TRBJ1-2, is EAGVTQFPSHSVIEKGQTVTLRCDPISGHDNLYWYRRVMGKEIKFLLHFVKESKQDESGMPNNRFLAERTGGTYSTLKVQPAELEDSGVYFCASSQPWGPFRGYTFGSGTRLTVV.

The chain links TRBV7-2 to TRBJ2-1; tentatively, D is TRBD2 (5 bases). With 4 bases removed from V and 2 bases from J, the gap between germline ends came to 18 bases. The length of the CDR3 is 17 residues. The germline gives CDR1 SGHTA, CDR2 FQGNSA. CDR3 DNA: TGTGCCAGCAGCTCTGAGGGCGATGGAGGCACCTACAATGAGCAGTTCTTC. Translated: CASSSEGDGGTYNEQFF.

The CDR3 bases are TGCAGCGTCATAATAACCGGGAGAGGGGCCTACGAGCAGTACTTC. Protein: CSVIITGRGAYEQYF. The V call is TRBV29-1, the J call TRBJ2-7, with a weak D call TRBD2 (6 bases). The germline V gene encodes CDR1 SQVTM and CDR2 ANQGSEA. Trimming removed 6 bases from V and 2 bases from J, with 20 bases in between. The CDR3 has 15 residues.

With regard to this clone: Additional DNA sequences in this sample encode the identical CDR3. This chain connects TRBV25-1 to TRBJ1-3; D is unclear. Trimming pared 1 base from V and 0 bases from J, leaving 4 bases between. This CDR3 has 14 residues. From germline, CDR1 is MGHDK and CDR2 SYGVNS. Here the CDR3 DNA reads TGTGCCAGCAGTGAATCGGGCTCTGGAAACACCATATATTTT. It codes for CASSESGSGNTIYF.

The V and J genes are TRBV7-2 and TRBJ2-2, with D possibly being TRBD2 (5 bases). The CDR3 runs 17 residues. V was pared by 1 base and J by 0 bases, with 12 bases between. Germline-derived CDR1 and CDR2 are SGHTA and FQGNSA. CDR3 sequence reads: CASSLGGRGANTGELFF. In DNA form, the CDR3 reads TGTGCCAGCAGCTTAGGCGGGCGTGGAGCGAACACCGGGGAGCTGTTTTTT.

A remark on this clone: The same CDR3 arises from other DNA sequences in this sample as well. This chain links TRBV29-1 with TRBJ2-7, with 7 bases aligning to TRBD2. The germline gives CDR1 SQVTM, CDR2 ANQGSEA. J lost 0 bases, V lost 1 base, and 0 bases had no gene match. The CDR3 has 13 amino acids. CDR3 in DNA: TGCAGCGTTGAAGCGGGAGGCTCCTACGAGCAGTACTTC. Amino acid sequence: CSVEAGGSYEQYF.

The gene calls are TRBV18 and TRBJ2-1; weak D call: TRBD2 (6 bases). CDR3 size: 17 residues. V shed 0 bases and J shed 2 bases, with 14 bases lying between them. The V gene's germline CDR1 is KGHSH and CDR2 LQKENI. The CDR3 DNA reads TGTGCCAGCTCACCACCGCAGGGTAGCGGCCCCTACAATGAGCAGTTCTTC. Its protein product is CASSPPQGSGPYNEQFF.

Comments on this clone: Other nucleotide sequences from this sample produce the same CDR3. The V and J genes are TRBV7-9 and TRBJ2-3; 13 positions agree with TRBD2. The CDR3 extends over 15 amino acids. V was clipped by 4 bases and J by 4 bases; unmatched bases: 2. The germline gives CDR1 SEHNR, CDR2 FQNEAQ (reference sequence). CDR3 sequence reads: CASSYTSGRADTQYF. In DNA form, the CDR3 reads TGTGCCAGCAGCTATACTAGCGGGAGGGCAGATACGCAGTATTTT.

The chain combines TRBV25-1 with TRBJ1-3; 7 bases are shared with TRBD1. CDR1 and CDR2 (germline): MGHDK, SYGVNS. V dropped 4 bases and J dropped 0; count of bases not matched to a gene: 9. This CDR3 has 17 amino acids. The chain's CDR3 is CASSVLGQASSGNTIYF. The CDR3 coding sequence is TGTGCCAGCAGTGTACTCGGACAGGCAAGCTCTGGAAACACCATATATTTT.

The V gene is TRBV5-1, the J gene TRBJ2-3; 7 bases are shared with TRBD2. The V gene end was trimmed by 0 bases and the J gene end by 0 bases; junction bases not matched to a gene: 7. Germline-derived CDR1 and CDR2 are SGHRS and YFSETQ. This CDR3 spans 17 amino acids. This CDR3 reads CASSLAVSGISTDTQYF. DNA of the CDR3: TGCGCCAGCAGCTTGGCCGTAAGCGGGATTAGCACAGATACGCAGTATTTT.

The chain uses TRBV5-6 and TRBJ2-3, with TRBD1 as a possible D gene (5 bases). V lost 4 bases and J lost 7, with 10 bases in between. Per the germline V gene, CDR1 is SGHDT and CDR2 is YYEEEE. CDR3 length: 12 residues. The CDR3 here is CASSPRGHTQYF. CDR3 DNA sequence: TGTGCCAGCAGCCCAAGGGGTCATACGCAGTATTTT.

The V and J genes are TRBV7-6 and TRBJ2-7; 8 nucleotides agree with TRBD1. Trimming cost V 3 bases and J 7 bases; bases outside gene matches: 14. The CDR3 contains 16 residues. CDR1 is SGHVS, CDR2 FNYEAQ, per germline. The CDR3 reads CASSFPRGQGIGEQYF. DNA of the CDR3: TGTGCCAGCAGCTTTCCCCGCGGACAGGGAATAGGGGAGCAGTACTTC.

The chain couples TRBV5-1 to TRBJ2-7; D is unclear. The germline CDR1 and CDR2 sequences are SGHRS and YFSETQ. This CDR3 has 15 amino acids. Trimming shortened V by 0 bases and J by 4 bases, and 14 bases separated the two germline ends. The CDR3 DNA reads TGCGCCAGCAGCTTGGGAATGGCAGAGCTATACGAGCAGTACTTC. As protein: CASSLGMAELYEQYF.

CDR3 residues: CAIALTGGGTEAFF. DNA for the CDR3: TGTGCCATCGCGCTAACAGGGGGTGGCACTGAAGCTTTCTTT. The V call is TRBV10-3, the J call TRBJ1-1; 8 nucleotides align to TRBD1. Per the germline V gene, CDR1 is ENHRY and CDR2 is SYGVKD. V was pared by 8 bases and J by 4 bases, with 9 bases of the junction left unmatched. The CDR3 extends over 14 amino acids.

CDR3: CASSLDRLGYTEAFF. CDR3 DNA sequence: TGTGCCAGCAGCTTGGATAGGCTGGGGTATACTGAAGCTTTCTTT. V gene TRBV5-4 combines with J gene TRBJ1-1; D gene unclear. The CDR3 runs to 15 residues. The germline gives CDR1 SGHNT, CDR2 YYREEE (reference sequence). Between the trimmed V and J ends, which lost 0 bases and 5 bases, there was a span of 14 bases.

The chain combines TRBV5-6 with TRBJ1-2; D might be TRBD1 (5 bases). The V and J ends lost 4 bases and 3 bases respectively, with 16 bases between them. Germline CDR1 and CDR2: SGHDT and YYEEEE. This CDR3 has 15 residues. The CDR3 region is CASSPARGFDYGYTF. The CDR3 DNA reads TGTGCCAGCAGCCCCGCCCGGGGCTTCGACTATGGCTACACCTTC.

This rearrangement joins TRBV5-1 to TRBJ1-2, with 12 bases fitting TRBD1. V was clipped by 4 bases and J by 10 bases; unmatched bases: 14. The germline V gene has CDR1 SGHRS and CDR2 YFSETQ. This CDR3 spans 16 amino acids. This CDR3 is CASSMRSTGTGGDYTF. As DNA, the CDR3 is TGCGCCAGCAGCATGAGATCCACCGGGACAGGGGGCGACTACACCTTC.

The rearrangement links TRBV21-1 to TRBJ1-5; the D call TRBD1 from the table was never checked on the DNA. TRBV21-1 is listed as a pseudogene. The CDR3 covers 19 residues. The chain's CDR3 is CASPVNRDRGRISNQPQHF. The CDR3 DNA reads TGTGCCAGCCCCGTAAACCGGGACAGGGGTAGGATAAGCAATCAGCCCCAGCATTTT.

V usage is TRBV28 and J usage is TRBJ2-7; 7 nucleotides match TRBD1. The CDR3 is made up of 13 amino acids. The germline V gene has CDR1 MDHEN and CDR2 SYDVKM. Here the CDR3 reads CAGGSGHPYEQYF. Here the CDR3 DNA reads TGTGCAGGGGGCTCGGGACACCCCTACGAGCAGTACTTC.

This chain connects TRBV10-3 to TRBJ2-1; weak D call: TRBD2 (6 bases). The germline V gene encodes CDR1 ENHRY and CDR2 SYGVKD. This CDR3 is built from 13 residues. V lost 5 bases and J 4 bases, leaving 9 bases between the germline ends. DNA for the CDR3: TGTGCCATCAGTTCCGGGGGATACAATGAGCAGTTCTTC. Translation gives CAISSGGYNEQFF.

J is TRBJ2-2 and V is TRBV18, with unresolved D. Per the germline V gene, CDR1 is KGHSH and CDR2 is LQKENI. The germline V and J ends were trimmed by 3 bases and 3 bases, with 11 bases remaining between them. The CDR3 loop spans 15 amino acids. CDR3 DNA: TGTGCCAGCTCACCTCGGACGGATTACACCGGGGAGCTGTTTTTT. Amino acid sequence: CASSPRTDYTGELFF.

The CDR3 sequence: CASKREAAAGELFF. The DNA for the CDR3 is TGTGCCAGTAAGCGGGAGGCGGCCGCGGGGGAGCTGTTTTTT. The V call is TRBV19, the J call TRBJ2-2; 9 bases are shared with TRBD2. This CDR3 has 14 residues. Germline V gene data show CDR1 as LNHDA and CDR2 as SQIVND (reference sequence). V shed 7 bases, J shed 8 bases, and the junction held 8 bases outside the gene matches.

The rearrangement uses TRBV2 and TRBJ2-7, with TRBD2 identical over 8 bases. V shed 8 bases, J shed 0 bases, and the junction held 3 bases outside the gene matches. CDR3 length: 13 residues. Germline values: CDR1 SNHLY, CDR2 FYNNEI. The CDR3 DNA reads TGTGCCAGCTACACTAGCGGCTCCTACGAGCAGTACTTC. Translated, it gives CASYTSGSYEQYF.